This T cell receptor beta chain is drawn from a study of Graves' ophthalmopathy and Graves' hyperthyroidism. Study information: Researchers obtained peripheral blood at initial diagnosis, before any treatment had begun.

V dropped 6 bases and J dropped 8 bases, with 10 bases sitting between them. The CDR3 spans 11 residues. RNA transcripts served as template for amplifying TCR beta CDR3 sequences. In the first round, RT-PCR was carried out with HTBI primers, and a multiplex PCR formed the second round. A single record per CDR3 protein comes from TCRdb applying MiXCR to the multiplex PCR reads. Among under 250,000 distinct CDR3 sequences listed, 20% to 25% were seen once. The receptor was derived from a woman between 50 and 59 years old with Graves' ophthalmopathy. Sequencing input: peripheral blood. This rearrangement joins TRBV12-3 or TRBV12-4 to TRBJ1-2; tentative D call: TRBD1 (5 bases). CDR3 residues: CASRKGLGYTF. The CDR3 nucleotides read TGTGCCAGCAGGAAGGGGCTCGGCTACACCTTC.